At least ten counts were recorded for the clone carrying this TCR beta chain. Its antigen is not identified. The data derive from a study of T-cell reconstitution after alpha-beta-depleted transplantation in children. J gave up 5 bases and V 0 bases, and 6 bases lay outside the gene matches. The CDR3 is made up of 17 amino acids. General study results and limits: Surviving recipient T cells and thymic progenitors underlay high day-60 TCRbeta diversity in some patients. Expanded graft clones numbering several hundred reportedly gave rise to alpha-beta T cells about two months after transplant. One year after transplant, T-cell counts and diversity came mostly from newly produced T cells.

Unique molecular identifiers were used to barcode this TCRbeta library. TCRdb independently ran MiXCR on the PCR reads; one entry per CDR3 protein. The sample lists 100,000 to 130,000 distinct CDR3 sequences; roughly 6.1% were seen once. This TCR was recovered from a male patient between 2 and 10 years old who had a stem cell transplant for acute lymphoblastic leukemia, so the T cells may come from the graft donor. The chain combines TRBV12-3 or TRBV12-4 with TRBJ2-1; 11 positions match TRBD2. The sequences come from PBMCs, mostly from graft donor cells, collected 360 days after TCRalphabeta/CD19-depleted stem cell transplant. DNA for the CDR3: TGTGCCAGCAGTTTAGCATTTAGCGGGGGGGGGGACAATGAGCAGTTCTTC. The encoded protein is CASSLAFSGGGDNEQFF.